These 3 T cell receptor beta chains share one sample of origin, sequenced in a study of T cell repertoires in cytomegalovirus infection. The antigens these receptors bind are not known. TCRdb re-derived calls from the reads in MiXCR, one entry per CDR3 protein. The sample holds some 700,000 distinct CDR3 sequences, 33% seen once. The material sequenced was cultured PBMCs, taken from culture after CMV antigen stimulation. These TCRs come from a human donor in good health (CMV status not recorded). Some clones in this sample may be carry-over from other donors' samples.

This chain uses TRBV7-9 with TRBJ2-1, with 8 bases aligning to TRBD2. V shed 5 bases and J 12 bases; nucleotides not matched to a gene: 12. The CDR3 runs to 14 residues. Germline-derived CDR1 and CDR2 are SEHNR and FQNEAQ (reference sequence). The CDR3 protein is CASSPGGAPGWQFF. CDR3 nucleotide sequence: TGTGCCAGCAGCCCCGGGGGGGCCCCCGGCTGGCAGTTCTTC.

The V call is TRBV6-2 or TRBV6-3, the J call TRBJ2-3; 15 nucleotides line up with TRBD2. Germline loops: CDR1 MNHEY, CDR2 SVGEGT. Losses at the gene ends were 6 bases for V and 2 bases for J; bases not matched to a gene: 15. The CDR3 loop spans 20 amino acids. This chain's CDR3 is CASRPYEGTSGGFFTDTQYF. Written as DNA, the CDR3 is TGTGCCAGCAGACCCTATGAAGGGACTAGCGGGGGGTTCTTCACAGATACGCAGTATTTT.

The chain joins TRBV29-1 to TRBJ2-5, with D possibly matching TRBD1 (5 bases). This CDR3 is 14 amino acids long. V was cut by 4 bases and J by 3 bases, with 15 bases left in between. Germline CDR1 SQVTM, CDR2 ANQGSEA. CDR3: CSVGASTVKETQYF. The DNA of the CDR3 is TGCAGCGTTGGCGCTTCGACAGTGAAAGAGACCCAGTACTTC. Looking up the rest from reference TRBV29-1 and TRBJ2-5 gives the full variable domain: SAVISQKPSRDICQRGTSLTIQCQVDSQVTMMFWYRQQPGQSLTLIATANQGSEATYESGFVIDKFPISRPNLTFSTLTVSNMSPEDSSIYLCSVGASTVKETQYFGPGTRLLVL.